Included here is one T cell receptor (beta chain) sequence, with context. Trimming took 5 bases from V and 3 from J, leaving 7 bases between them. The CDR3 is made up of 12 amino acids. The germline V gene encodes CDR1 ENHRY and CDR2 SYGVKD. How the authors handled the data: Owing to the provision of junction-only sequences devoid of quality scores by immunoSEQ, filtering differed. Profiling relied on immunoSEQ multiplex PCR, and the TCRdb table lists in-frame clones only, not all of them. V and J calls and clone size are as listed in that table; D and trimming were resolved from the DNA. The data show roughly 2 million clones, under 97% seen once. These data are taken from a study of shared clonotypes between healthy human individuals.

What was sequenced was naive CD4+ T cells sorted from blood. The sample's subset: CD45RA+ positively selected. The source of this sequence is a man aged 18 to 30 in good health. V usage is TRBV10-3 and J usage is TRBJ1-1; D may be TRBD1 (6 bases). This CDR3 is CAISTGYTEAFF. In DNA, the CDR3 is TGTGCCATCAGTACAGGGTACACTGAAGCTTTCTTT.